This T cell receptor beta chain was sequenced for a study of shared clonotypes between healthy human individuals. The sample holds a few counts of this clone. Splitting the CD4+ cells yielded a CD45RA+ naive subset and a CD45RA-negative memory subset. The junction had 6 bases not matched to a gene; V was cut back by 4 bases and J by 1 base. CDR1 and CDR2 (germline): SGHKS, YYEKEE (reference sequence). The CDR3 runs 16 residues. In replicate PCRs of sorted subsets, approximately 200 ng DNA, about 30,000 T cell genomes, was used. In the source study's methods: There were no quality scores in the junction-only immunoSEQ sequences, so filtering differed. Data came from immunoSEQ multiplex PCR; TCRdb stores just in-frame clones and leaves some out. V and J calls and clone size are as listed in that table; D and trimming were resolved from the DNA. The data show around 1 million clones, roughly 72% seen once.

Sample: memory CD4+ T cells sorted from blood. As to subset: CD45RA-negative fraction. This TCR derives from a man in his late teens or twenties in good health. The chain links TRBV5-5 to TRBJ2-3, with 10 bases lining up with TRBD2. The CDR3 coding sequence is TGTGCCAGCAGCGCCTGGACTAGCGGCGGCACAGATACGCAGTATTTT. Translated: CASSAWTSGGTDTQYF. Filled out from reference TRBV5-5 and TRBJ2-3, the complete variable domain reads DAGVTQSPTHLIKTRGQQVTLRCSPISGHKSVSWYQQVLGQGPQFIFQYYEKEERGRGNFPDRFSARQFPNYSSELNVNALLLGDSALYLCASSAWTSGGTDTQYFGPGTRLTVL.